The source of this T cell receptor beta chain is a study of control samples from healthy donors and cancer patients. Profiling relied on immunoSEQ multiplex PCR, and the TCRdb table lists in-frame clones only, not all of them. Of approximately 89,000 clones detected, more than 75% appear once; the ten largest clones hold under 25%. Material for sequencing was blood. The clonotype originates from a man aged 30-40 years in good health.

The CDR3 spells CASSTLGTSQAETQYF. Written as DNA, the CDR3 is TGTGCCAGCAGTACTCTGGGGACTAGTCAGGCAGAGACCCAGTACTTC. V and J are TRBV7-6 and TRBJ2-5; 8 bases line up with TRBD2. V was pared by 6 bases and J by 4 bases, with 13 bases of the junction left unmatched. Germline values: CDR1 SGHVS, CDR2 FNYEAQ. The CDR3 has 16 residues. Using reference TRBV7-6 and TRBJ2-5 for the parts outside the CDR3, the full variable domain is GAGVSQSPRYKVTKRGQDVALRCDPISGHVSLYWYRQALGQGPEFLTYFNYEAQQDKSGLPNDRFSAERPEGSISTLTIQRTEQRDSAMYRCASSTLGTSQAETQYFGPGTRLLVL.